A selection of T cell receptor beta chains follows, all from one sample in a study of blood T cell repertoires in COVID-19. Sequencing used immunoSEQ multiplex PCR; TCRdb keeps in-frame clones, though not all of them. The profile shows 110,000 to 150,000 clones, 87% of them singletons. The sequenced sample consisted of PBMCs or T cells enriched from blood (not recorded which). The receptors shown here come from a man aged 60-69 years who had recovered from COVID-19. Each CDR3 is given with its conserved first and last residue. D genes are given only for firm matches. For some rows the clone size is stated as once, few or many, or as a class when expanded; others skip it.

TGTGCCAGCAGCCGTCAGAACACTGAAGCTTTCTTT	CASSRQNTEAFF	-	-	TRBJ1-1	TRBV3-1/TRBV3-2
TGTGCCAGCAGTTGGACTACCGGTTACACCGGGGAGCTGTTTTTT	CASSWTTGYTGELFF	-	-	TRBJ2-2	TRBV6-5
TGTGCCAGCTATCCGGGGAGCGGAGAGACCCAGTACTTC	CASYPGSGETQYF	-	-	TRBJ2-5	TRBV7-9
TGTGCCAGCAGCCCGAGTACAGGGTGGTACACTGAAGCTTTCTTT	CASSPSTGWYTEAFF	-	-	TRBJ1-1	TRBV28
TGTGCCAGCAGCTTCCACGGGACTAGTGATGAGCAGTTCTTC	CASSFHGTSDEQFF	-	TRBD2	TRBJ2-1	TRBV3-1/TRBV3-2
TGTGCCAGCAGACGATTTGTCAATGATAGAGAAGCTTTCTTT	CASRRFVNDREAFF	-	-	TRBJ1-1	TRBV6-5
TGTGCCAGCAGTTTGCGGGGCACAGATACGCAGTATTTT	CASSLRGTDTQYF	once	-	TRBJ2-3	TRBV27
TGTGCCAGCAGTGAAGGGGGCGTACTCTATGGCTACACCTTC	CASSEGGVLYGYTF	-	-	TRBJ1-2	TRBV6-1
TGTGCCAGCAGGGGCGGACTAGTCAATGAGCAGTTCTTC	CASRGGLVNEQFF	-	TRBD2	TRBJ2-1	TRBV5-4
TGTGCCAGCAGCGTAGTTCCCCAGGGGGACGGCGGCTACACCTTC	CASSVVPQGDGGYTF	-	TRBD1	TRBJ1-2	TRBV9
TGCGCCAGCAGCTTGGGAAGTAGCTCCTACAATGAGCAGTTCTTC	CASSLGSSSYNEQFF	once	-	TRBJ2-1	TRBV5-1